This TCR beta chain was sequenced in a study of beta chain features in type 1 diabetes (dated by TCRdb to 2017 to 2018). About the investigation overall: Patients and healthy donors did not differ in mean age, gender distribution, total cell number or subset yield. A total of 90 million to 140 million sorted cells were examined across all samples, and RNA yield correlated strongly with the number of cells per subset. In the study, TCRB repertoires of sorted circulating CD4+ T cell subsets from recently diagnosed type 1 diabetes patients were compared with those of matched healthy donors. Naive and central memory subsets were obtained from all 30 or so donors, but regulatory and stem cell-like memory subsets were isolated from only 8 patients and roughly 8 healthy donors. General findings and caveats noted by the study authors: Because cDNA rather than genomic DNA was sequenced, highly expressing activated cells could have been over-represented, although no difference in activation and CD3 levels was found between groups. Naive, central memory and regulatory TCRB repertoires appeared to be more similar among patients than among healthy donors. Shorter templates might have been favored by PCR, but patient and control samples were amplified and corrected together, so both groups would have been affected equally by any skew. At VDJ recombination sites, type 1 diabetes patients had fewer insertions and more deleted nucleotides, which implies abnormalities in thymic rearrangement. A moderate but significant shortening of TCRB CDR3 length was observed in type 1 diabetes patients in all four CD4+ subsets. Because the HLA sub-analyses included only small numbers of individuals, any influence of HLA type on TCRB rearrangement was left unresolved.

Each donor gave one peripheral blood draw, averaging about 100 mL, which was collected into heparinised tubes. A BD FACSAria II and a panel including CD45RO, CCR7, CD25, CD127, CD95 and CD27 were used to sort naive, central memory, regulatory and stem cell-like memory CD4+ T cells. All sorted populations exceeded 95% purity. PBMCs were separated immediately by Lymphoprep density gradient centrifugation and were stained directly, without being cultured. So that batch effects would be minimized, each experiment stained and sorted samples in pairs, pairing one healthy donor with one patient. Ten or more counts support this clone. Its antigen has not been determined. The record has no base qualities; no much larger clone is one base away. V is reduced by 6 bases and J by 0 bases, leaving a spacing of 12 bases between them. Reading the germline V gene (reference sequence) gives CDR1 LNHDA and CDR2 SQIVND. The CDR3 holds 15 amino acids from the cysteine to the phenylalanine. The DNA shown is the 45-base CDR3, in frame from base 1.

The entire amount of isolated RNA was reverse transcribed using the High Capacity cDNA Reverse Transcription Kit, so the sequenced TCRB transcripts were expressed ones. Naive, central memory and regulatory T cell samples underwent deep immunoSEQ sequencing, averaging about 3.5 million total reads per sample. After sorted cells were lysed in RLT buffer, RNA was extracted with DNase-treated RNeasy Micro or Mini kits, with the choice depending on cell number. Each cell subset was processed on its own to prevent cross-contamination, while patient and healthy donor samples were processed together. The immunoSEQ multiplex PCR was used to amplify TCRB sequences from cDNA, yielding 87-bp fragments that span the CDR3 region. Amplicons were sequenced on the Illumina HiSeq platform. As for the original processing: PCR bias was corrected computationally using synthetic template baselines, and reads within Hamming distance 2 were collapsed, with unmergeable singletons discarded. Reads were aligned against IMGT to assign V, D and J genes, CDR3 length and insertions or deletions at six rearrangement sites. Clonotype counts were normalized to sorted cell number within each subset before computing true diversity and Gini coefficients with the tcR R package. Repertoire sharing was quantified using the overlap coefficient calculated on TCRB nucleotide sequences. TCRdb re-hosts the immuneACCESS table, in-frame sequences only. Its copies lack some clones; in the studies checked, an unresolved V gene accounts for under half of them, and the cause for the rest is not known. V and J calls and clone size come straight from that table; D and trimming were deduced from the DNA. For this sample there are 250,000 to 300,000 clones; about 8.5% appear just once. The top ten hold approximately 0.99% of the sample.

The chain joins TRBV19 to TRBJ2-1; matching of 6 bases hints at TRBD1 as the D gene. The TCR comes from a woman under 30 in good health. Sequenced input: central memory CD4+ T cells from blood. The DNA reads TGTGCCAGTAGGGGAACAGGGATCTCCTACAATGAGCAGTTCTTC. This encodes CASRGTGISYNEQFF.